These 17 T cell receptor beta chains share one sample of origin, sequenced in a study of T cell responses to AZD1222 COVID-19 vaccine. Only in-frame clones appear in the TCRdb table, and some are missing; sequencing was by immunoSEQ multiplex PCR. This sample carries about 180,000 clones, about 86% of them seen once, and the ten largest clones take under 14%. Sequenced here: peripheral blood, sampled 28 days after the second AZD1222 dose. The receptors shown here come from an adult who received the AZD1222 COVID-19 vaccine.

The V gene is TRBV14, the J gene TRBJ2-1; D is possibly TRBD1 (6 bases). The length of the CDR3 is 15 residues. V was clipped by 4 bases and J by 4 bases, with 14 bases between them. Germline assignment: CDR1 SGHDN and CDR2 FVKESK. CDR3 amino acids: CASSRGDTRYNEQFF. The CDR3, as DNA: TGTGCCAGCAGCCGTGGGGACACGCGGTACAATGAGCAGTTCTTC.

This chain links TRBV29-1 with TRBJ1-3; TRBD1 agrees at 8 bases. The germline V gene encodes CDR1 SQVTM and CDR2 ANQGSEA. Trimming cost V 7 bases and J 2 bases; bases outside gene matches: 4. This CDR3 is built from 13 residues. The chain's CDR3 is CSGLDRAGNTIYF. For the CDR3, the DNA is TGCAGCGGCTTGGACAGGGCTGGAAACACCATATATTTT. Combining the CDR3 with reference TRBV29-1 and TRBJ1-3 gives the whole variable domain SAVISQKPSRDICQRGTSLTIQCQVDSQVTMMFWYRQQPGQSLTLIATANQGSEATYESGFVIDKFPISRPNLTFSTLTVSNMSPEDSSIYLCSGLDRAGNTIYFGEGSWLTVV.

This chain connects TRBV7-2 to TRBJ1-5; tentative D call: TRBD1 (5 bases). Germline lookup yields CDR1 SGHTA and CDR2 FQGNSA. This CDR3 is built from 15 residues. Trimming took 4 bases from V and 4 from J, leaving 14 bases between them. The CDR3 protein is CASSSGTLDNQPQHF. The CDR3 nucleotides read TGTGCCAGCAGCTCCGGGACGCTTGATAATCAGCCCCAGCATTTT.

The CDR3 sequence: CAISDPRGSGYTF. The CDR3 coding sequence is TGTGCCATCAGTGACCCGCGGGGTTCCGGCTACACCTTC. This chain links TRBV10-3 with TRBJ1-2; no definite D call. There are 13 residues in the CDR3. Trimming took off 3 bases at V and 8 bases at J, with 13 bases between the two ends. Germline lookup yields CDR1 ENHRY and CDR2 SYGVKD.

This clone was seen a single time. V and J are TRBV6-5 and TRBJ2-7, with TRBD2 as a possible D gene (5 bases). V was cut by 5 bases and J by 5 bases, with 7 bases left in between. Germline V gene data show CDR1 as MNHEY and CDR2 as SVGAGI. This CDR3 contains 11 residues. The CDR3 reads CASSRGNEQYF. CDR3 coding DNA: TGTGCCAGCAGTCGGGGTAACGAGCAGTACTTC.

This sequence joins TRBV19 and TRBJ1-5; D unresolved. V gave up 5 bases and J gave up 2 bases, with 16 bases separating them. CDR3 length: 16 amino acids. In germline, CDR1 is LNHDA, CDR2 SQIVND (reference sequence). The CDR3 loop reads CASSLPIGRGNQPQHF. DNA for the CDR3: TGTGCCAGTAGTCTCCCCATAGGCCGGGGCAATCAGCCCCAGCATTTT.

The V call is TRBV5-1, the J call TRBJ1-6, with a tentative D call TRBD1 (5 bases). The CDR3 runs 15 residues. V was shortened by 0 bases and J by 9 bases, with 13 bases between the two germline ends. CDR1 is SGHRS, CDR2 YFSETQ, per germline. The CDR3 reads CASSLDGGESSPLHF. In nucleotides, the CDR3 is TGCGCCAGCAGCTTGGACGGGGGGGAAAGTTCACCCCTCCACTTT.

The gene calls are TRBV7-9 and TRBJ1-1, with unresolved D. The CDR3 is 14 residues long. The germline V gene has CDR1 SEHNR and CDR2 FQNEAQ (reference sequence). Trimming cost V 1 base and J 4 bases, with 10 bases left between them. The chain's CDR3 is CASSLDTTSTEAFF. The CDR3 region has the DNA TGTGCCAGCAGCTTAGACACCACGTCCACTGAAGCTTTCTTT. Based on the CDR3 plus reference TRBV7-9 and TRBJ1-1, the full variable domain is DTGVSQNPRHKITKRGQNVTFRCDPISEHNRLYWYRQTLGQGPEFLTYFQNEAQLEKSRLLSDRFSAERPKGSFSTLEIQRTEQGDSAMYLCASSLDTTSTEAFFGQGTRLTVV.

This rearrangement joins TRBV6-4 to TRBJ1-2, with TRBD1 identical over 7 bases. The CDR3 runs to 14 residues. With V trimmed by 2 bases and J by 8 bases, 8 bases remained unmatched. CDR1 and CDR2 (germline): MRHNA, SNTAGT. The CDR3 loop is CASSDQTGSGGYTF. In DNA, the CDR3 is TGTGCCAGCAGTGACCAGACAGGGTCTGGGGGCTACACCTTC.

The chain employs TRBV7-2 and TRBJ1-2; D is uncertain. The germline V and J ends were trimmed by 4 bases and 2 bases, with 14 bases remaining between them. Germline assignment: CDR1 SGHTA and CDR2 FQGNSA. The CDR3 has 15 residues. The CDR3 spells CASSYRSPENYGYTF. The CDR3 DNA reads as TGTGCCAGCAGCTACCGATCGCCAGAGAACTATGGCTACACCTTC.

The J gene is TRBJ2-3, the V gene TRBV7-6; D could derive from TRBD1 or TRBD2 (6 bases each). The germline CDR1 and CDR2 sequences are SGHVS and FNYEAQ. The CDR3 totals 18 residues. The germline V and J ends were trimmed by 0 bases and 0 bases, with 16 bases remaining between them. The DNA for the CDR3 is TGTGCCAGCAGCTTAGCTTTACTAACGGGGGCGAGCACAGATACGCAGTATTTT. Protein product: CASSLALLTGASTDTQYF. The full variable domain, rest sourced from reference TRBV7-6 and TRBJ2-3, is GAGVSQSPRYKVTKRGQDVALRCDPISGHVSLYWYRQALGQGPEFLTYFNYEAQQDKSGLPNDRFSAERPEGSISTLTIQRTEQRDSAMYRCASSLALLTGASTDTQYFGPGTRLTVL.

The chain links TRBV11-2 to TRBJ1-4, with TRBD1 matching over 11 bases. This CDR3 contains 14 residues. Germline V gene sequence: CDR1 SGHAT, CDR2 FQNNGV. The V and J ends lost 5 bases and 10 bases, in that order; junction bases with no gene match: 6. In DNA form, the CDR3 reads TGTGCCAGCAGCGGGACAGGGGGATTCGGAAAACTGTTTTTT. Its translation is CASSGTGGFGKLFF.

The chain couples TRBV6-5 to TRBJ2-1; 9 nucleotides line up with TRBD1. The germline V gene has CDR1 MNHEY and CDR2 SVGAGI. There are 14 residues in the CDR3. J lost 3 bases, V lost 9 bases, and 6 bases had no gene match. The CDR3 DNA is TGTGCCAGTACCACGACAGGGGGCTACAATGAGCAGTTCTTC. Residues: CASTTTGGYNEQFF.

V and J are TRBV10-3 and TRBJ1-2, with a possible D match to TRBD1 (6 bases). Germline loops: CDR1 ENHRY, CDR2 SYGVKD. CDR3 length: 14 amino acids. Trimming stripped 6 bases from V and 2 bases from J, with 13 bases between. The CDR3 nucleotides read TGTGCCATCAGCGCAAGACAGGAAAACTATGGCTACACCTTC. Amino acids: CAISARQENYGYTF.

The chain uses TRBV7-9 and TRBJ1-5; no clear D gene. Germline CDR1 is SEHNR and CDR2 is FQNEAQ (reference sequence). Trimming cost V 6 bases and J 7 bases, with 10 bases left between them. The CDR3 runs 12 residues. CDR3: CASSASTQPQHF. CDR3 coding DNA: TGTGCCAGCAGTGCCTCGACCCAGCCCCAGCATTTT.

This chain links TRBV7-3 with TRBJ1-1; a possible D gene is TRBD1 (5 bases). Trimming left V 0 bases short and J 9 bases short, with 11 bases between. This CDR3 is built from 13 residues. Germline V gives CDR1 SGHTA, CDR2 FQGTGA. CDR3 DNA sequence: TGTGCCAGCAGCTTAACTCTGGGGGTGCAAGCTTTCTTT. Its protein is CASSLTLGVQAFF.

V and J are TRBV18 and TRBJ2-7; D may be TRBD1 (5 bases). The germline V gene has CDR1 KGHSH and CDR2 LQKENI. The CDR3 runs 14 residues. Trimming shortened V by 3 bases and J by 1 base, and 10 bases separated the two germline ends. The CDR3 sequence: CASSPSTGSYEQYF. As DNA, the CDR3 is TGTGCCAGCTCACCCTCCACAGGTTCCTACGAGCAGTACTTC.